This is a list of T cell receptor beta chains from one sample in a study of beta chain features in type 1 diabetes. Assay used: immunoSEQ multiplex PCR; TCRdb lists only in-frame clones, some missing. The repertoire holds a few hundred thousand clones, around 16% seen once, with about 0.08% in the top ten. The sample was naive CD4+ T cells from blood. These receptors originate from a man between 25 and 39 years old with type 1 diabetes. The CDR3 runs from the conserved cysteine through the conserved F or W. Each record gives: J gene, D gene, V gene, clone size, CDR3 DNA, CDR3 protein. The D gene is left open where the match is weak. Some rows mark clone size as missing; the rest say once, few, many or name a class of expanded clone.

>TRBJ2-5|NA|TRBV5-4|NA
TGTGCCAGCAGCTTCCGCTCTGAGACCCAGTACTTC
CASSFRSETQYF
>TRBJ2-1|TRBD2|TRBV7-9|NA
TGTGCCAGCAGCTTGACTAGCGGGATAGGCCATGAGCAGTTCTTC
CASSLTSGIGHEQFF
>TRBJ2-5|NA|TRBV29-1|few
TGCAGCGTTGCTCGGGGGTCCTCCCAAGAGACCCAGTACTTC
CSVARGSSQETQYF
>TRBJ2-7|NA|TRBV7-9|few
TGTGCCAGCAGCTTCGAACAGGGCTACGAGCAGTACTTC
CASSFEQGYEQYF
>TRBJ2-1|NA|TRBV29-1|NA
TGCAGCGTTGAAGAGCGGGCAGGGATCGGTGAGCAGTTCTTC
CSVEERAGIGEQFF
>TRBJ1-1|NA|TRBV14|few
TGTGCCAGCAGCCCGACACCCATGAACACTGAAGCTTTCTTT
CASSPTPMNTEAFF
>TRBJ2-5|NA|TRBV2|NA
TGTGCCAGCAGTGGAGTGGCCCAAGAGACCCAGTACTTC
CASSGVAQETQYF
>TRBJ2-5|TRBD2|TRBV4-1|few
TGCGCCAGCAGCCAAGGGACTAGCGGGCAAGAGACCCAGTACTTC
CASSQGTSGQETQYF
>TRBJ2-1|TRBD2|TRBV4-1|NA
TGCGCCAGCAGCCAAGGACCTAGCGGGAGGGCCGGGCTCTTC
CASSQGPSGRAGLF
>TRBJ2-3|TRBD2|TRBV28|NA
TGTGCCAGCAGAGCCTTTAGCGGGAGGCGCACAGATACGCAGTATTTT
CASRAFSGRRTDTQYF
>TRBJ1-2|NA|TRBV25-1|NA
TGTGCCGAGGGCAGAGGCTACACCTTC
CAEGRGYTF